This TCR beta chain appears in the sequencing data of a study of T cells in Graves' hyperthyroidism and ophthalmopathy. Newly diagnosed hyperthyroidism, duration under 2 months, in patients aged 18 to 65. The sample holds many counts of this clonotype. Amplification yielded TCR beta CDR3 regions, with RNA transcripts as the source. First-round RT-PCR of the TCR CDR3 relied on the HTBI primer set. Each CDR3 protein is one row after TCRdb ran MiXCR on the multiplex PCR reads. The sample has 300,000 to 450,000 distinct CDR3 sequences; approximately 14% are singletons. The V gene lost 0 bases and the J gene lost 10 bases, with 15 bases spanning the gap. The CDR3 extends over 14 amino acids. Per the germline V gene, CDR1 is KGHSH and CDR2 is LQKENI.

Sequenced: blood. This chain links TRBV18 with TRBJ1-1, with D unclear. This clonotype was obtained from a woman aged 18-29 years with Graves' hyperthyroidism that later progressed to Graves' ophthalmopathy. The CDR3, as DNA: TGTGCCAGCTCACCACCTTCGGACGCCGGAGGAGCTTTCTTT. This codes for CASSPPSDAGGAFF.